This entry describes one T cell receptor (beta chain). The data originate from a study of blood T cell repertoires in COVID-19. The wider study: Acute and convalescent COVID-19 specimens originated in the United States, Italy and Spain. The cDNA or gDNA used as material had been derived from T cells, B-cell-depleted T cells, or PBMCs.

Authors' analysis steps: Amplification from reference gene primers served as the basis for estimated nucleated cell counts. Sequenced by immunoSEQ multiplex PCR; TCRdb stores in-frame clones only, minus some. That table supplies the V and J calls and clone size; D and trimming were determined from the DNA. The sample lists about 190,000 clones, approximately 91% occurring once. The origin of this receptor is a man aged 25 to 40 with acute or convalescent COVID-19. Sequencing used peripheral blood.

The CDR3 coding sequence is TGCGCCAGCAGCCAAGAGAGTTTGGGACTAGCGGGAGGGCACACCGGGGAGCTGTTTTTT. Its translation: CASSQESLGLAGGHTGELFF. The chain uses TRBV4-1 and TRBJ2-2; 16 bases are shared with TRBD2. CDR1 and CDR2 (germline): MGHRA, YSYEKL. This CDR3 comprises 20 residues. V trimming: 0 bases; J trimming: 3 bases; junction bases outside the gene matches: 7.